The source of this T cell receptor (beta chain) is a study of blood T cell repertoires in COVID-19. Data came from immunoSEQ multiplex PCR; TCRdb stores just in-frame clones and leaves some out. The sample contains fewer than 500,000 clones, more than 75% of which appear only once. Either two negative PCRs, clearance, or symptom resolution qualified Cohort 3 donors as recovered. The sequenced sample was PBMCs or T cells enriched from blood (not recorded which). This TCR was recovered from a man aged 25-45 years who had recovered from COVID-19.

CDR3 coding DNA: TGTGCCTGGACCCAATCAGGGGTTTACACTGAAGCTTTCTTT. Translated, it gives CAWTQSGVYTEAFF. This sequence joins TRBV30 and TRBJ1-1, with D possibly TRBD1 on 6 matching bases. The CDR3 runs 14 residues. V was clipped by 4 bases and J by 3 bases, with 15 bases between them. CDR1 GTSNPN and CDR2 SVGIG come from the germline V gene (reference sequence). The whole variable domain, filled in from reference TRBV30 and TRBJ1-1, reads SQTIHQWPATLVQPVGSPLSLECTVEGTSNPNLYWYRQAAGRGLQLLFYSVGIGQISSEVPQNLSASRPQDRQFILSSKKLLLSDSGFYLCAWTQSGVYTEAFFGQGTRLTVV.